This T cell receptor beta chain was recovered during a study of cytomegalovirus exposure and HLA in healthy donors. With 60 Vbeta and 13 Jbeta primers, the PCR was carried out. In the original analysis: Approximately 79 million unique TCR beta chains, about 11 million of them shared, were counted by a later analysis. TCRdb keeps only in-frame clones here, not all; method: immunoSEQ multiplex PCR. D and trimming were read from the DNA, whereas the V and J calls and clone size are those reported in that table. The repertoire includes about 150,000 clones, approximately 87% of them detected once, and 4.5% to 6.5% sits in the top ten. Germline CDR1 reads SEHNR; CDR2 reads FQNEAQ (reference sequence). This CDR3 has 16 residues. V lost 4 bases, J lost 4 bases, and 17 bases lay in between.

This sequence originates from a woman aged 25 to 45 in good health and CMV-seronegative. The V and J genes are TRBV7-9 and TRBJ2-1, with a tentative D call TRBD1 (7 bases). Material for sequencing was PBMCs. CDR3 residues: CASSYSGDSGYNEQFF. The CDR3 region has the DNA TGTGCCAGCAGCTATTCGGGGGACAGTGGATACAATGAGCAGTTCTTC.